These T cell receptor beta chains were read from a single sample in a study of blood T cell repertoires in COVID-19. Data came from immunoSEQ multiplex PCR; TCRdb stores just in-frame clones and leaves some out. The profile shows about 90,000 clones, less than 95% of them singletons. Sequencing used peripheral blood. The receptors derive from a man aged 50-59 years with acute or convalescent COVID-19. CDR3s include the opening cysteine and the closing phenylalanine or tryptophan. D genes are given only for firm matches. Not every row has a clone size; where given, it reads once, few, many or a size class.

TRBD2	TRBJ2-1	16	TRBV10-3	-	CAISGPTSGSYNEQFF	TGTGCCATCAGCGGACCTACTAGCGGCTCCTACAATGAGCAGTTCTTC
TRBD2	TRBJ2-5	16	TRBV9	-	CASSSLRGGLQETQYF	TGTGCCAGCAGCTCCCTCCGCGGGGGTCTTCAAGAGACCCAGTACTTC
-	TRBJ1-1	12	TRBV6-5	once	CASRREGAGAFF	TGTGCCAGCAGACGGGAGGGCGCAGGGGCTTTCTTT
-	TRBJ2-7	14	TRBV6-5	-	CASSTDSFPYEQYF	TGTGCCAGCAGTACCGACAGTTTTCCCTACGAGCAGTACTTC
TRBD2	TRBJ2-1	14	TRBV7-9	-	CASSWTSGSNEQFF	TGTGCCAGCAGCTGGACTAGCGGGAGCAATGAGCAGTTCTTC
-	TRBJ2-5	17	TRBV28	-	CASRGPSKGHPQETQYF	TGTGCCAGCCGCGGGCCCTCAAAGGGACACCCTCAAGAGACCCAGTACTTC
TRBD1	TRBJ1-1	14	TRBV5-1	once	CASSFDRVGTEAFF	TGCGCCAGCAGCTTTGACAGGGTGGGCACTGAAGCTTTCTTT
TRBD2	TRBJ2-5	12	TRBV12-3/TRBV12-4	-	CASGLARETQYF	TGTGCCAGCGGACTAGCAAGGGAGACCCAGTACTTC
TRBD1	TRBJ1-1	16	TRBV5-1	-	CASSTQTGTDYLEAFF	TGCGCCAGCAGCACCCAAACCGGGACAGACTACCTCGAAGCTTTCTTT
-	TRBJ2-7	16	TRBV7-2	-	CASSLGQAQASYEQYF	TGTGCCAGCAGCTTAGGTCAGGCCCAAGCCTCCTACGAGCAGTACTTC
-	TRBJ1-1	14	TRBV5-1	-	CASSHSGGNTEAFF	TGCGCCAGCAGCCATAGCGGGGGTAACACTGAAGCTTTCTTT
TRBD1	TRBJ1-4	18	TRBV9	-	CASSPSPRGTVFNEKLFF	TGTGCCAGCAGCCCGTCGCCCAGGGGGACGGTCTTTAATGAAAAACTGTTTTTT
TRBD1	TRBJ1-6	18	TRBV5-5	-	CASSSYPPGGAWNSPLHF	TGTGCCAGCAGCTCGTATCCCCCAGGGGGCGCGTGGAATTCACCCCTCCACTTT
TRBD1	TRBJ1-2	13	TRBV12-3/TRBV12-4	-	CASKTGGWGGYTF	TGTGCCAGCAAGACAGGGGGCTGGGGGGGCTACACCTTC
-	TRBJ2-1	14	TRBV27	-	CASSLARIGRVEFF	TGTGCCAGCAGTTTAGCACGAATCGGTCGGGTCGAGTTCTTC
-	TRBJ1-4	13	TRBV12-3/TRBV12-4	once	CASSQQFNEKLFF	TGTGCCAGCAGTCAACAGTTTAATGAAAAACTGTTTTTT
TRBD2	TRBJ2-3	16	TRBV7-8	once	CASNRLAGGPTDTQYF	TGTGCCAGCAACCGACTAGCGGGAGGGCCCACAGATACGCAGTATTTT
-	TRBJ2-5	13	TRBV19	-	CASSLTSAETQYF	TGTGCCAGTAGTTTGACTAGTGCGGAGACCCAGTACTTC
-	TRBJ1-4	13	TRBV30	-	CAWSPGGNEKLFF	TGTGCCTGGAGCCCGGGGGGTAATGAAAAACTGTTTTTT
-	TRBJ1-1	14	TRBV25-1	-	CASSEAGLNTEAFF	TGTGCCAGCAGTGAAGCAGGGTTGAACACTGAAGCTTTCTTT
TRBD1	TRBJ2-7	13	TRBV6-5	-	CASRPGQLNEQYF	TGTGCCAGCAGACCGGGACAGTTGAACGAGCAGTACTTC
TRBD1	TRBJ1-2	18	TRBV7-2	-	CASSLYRTGSHSGGGYTF	TGTGCCAGCAGCTTATACAGGACAGGCTCTCACTCAGGGGGTGGCTACACCTTC
-	TRBJ1-4	14	TRBV9	-	CASSVAEWSLELFF	TGTGCCAGCAGCGTAGCTGAGTGGAGTCTGGAACTGTTTTTT
TRBD1	TRBJ2-5	13	TRBV3-1/TRBV3-2	-	CAGSKGAEETQYF	TGTGCCGGATCCAAGGGGGCGGAAGAGACCCAGTACTTC
-	TRBJ1-1	12	TRBV30	-	CAWSFTEGKAFF	TGTGCCTGGAGTTTTACGGAGGGGAAAGCTTTCTTT
TRBD1	TRBJ1-1	15	TRBV7-9	-	CASSPWTGGDTEAFF	TGTGCCAGCAGCCCATGGACAGGTGGGGACACTGAAGCTTTCTTT
TRBD1	TRBJ2-7	15	TRBV7-9	-	CASRTDRGGTYEQYF	TGTGCCAGCAGGACCGACAGGGGGGGTACCTACGAGCAGTACTTC